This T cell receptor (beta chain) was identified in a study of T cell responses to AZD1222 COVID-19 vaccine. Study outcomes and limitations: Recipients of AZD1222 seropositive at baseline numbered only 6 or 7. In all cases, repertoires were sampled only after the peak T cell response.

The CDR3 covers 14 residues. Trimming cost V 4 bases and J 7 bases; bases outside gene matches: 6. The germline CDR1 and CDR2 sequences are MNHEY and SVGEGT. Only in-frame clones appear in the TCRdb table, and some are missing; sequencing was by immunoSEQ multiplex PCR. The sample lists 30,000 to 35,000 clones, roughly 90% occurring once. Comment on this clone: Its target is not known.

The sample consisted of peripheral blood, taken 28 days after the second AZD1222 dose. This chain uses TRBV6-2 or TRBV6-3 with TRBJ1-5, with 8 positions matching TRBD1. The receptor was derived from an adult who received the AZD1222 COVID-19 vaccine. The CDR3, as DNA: TGTGCCAGCAGTTCCGGGACAGGAGGCCAGCCCCAGCATTTT. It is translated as CASSSGTGGQPQHF.